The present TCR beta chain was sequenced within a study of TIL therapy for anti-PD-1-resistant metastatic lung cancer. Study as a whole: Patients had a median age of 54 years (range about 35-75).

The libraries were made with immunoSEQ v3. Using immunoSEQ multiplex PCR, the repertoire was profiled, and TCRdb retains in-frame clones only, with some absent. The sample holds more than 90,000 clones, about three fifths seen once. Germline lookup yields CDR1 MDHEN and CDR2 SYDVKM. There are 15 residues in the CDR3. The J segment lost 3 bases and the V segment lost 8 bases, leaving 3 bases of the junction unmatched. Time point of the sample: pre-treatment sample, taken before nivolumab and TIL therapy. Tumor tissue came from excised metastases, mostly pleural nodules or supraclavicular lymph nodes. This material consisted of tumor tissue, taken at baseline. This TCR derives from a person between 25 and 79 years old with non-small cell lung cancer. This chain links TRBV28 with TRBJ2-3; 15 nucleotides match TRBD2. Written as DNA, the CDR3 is TGTGCCAGCCGGACTAGCGGGAGGGGAACAGATACGCAGTATTTT. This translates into CASRTSGRGTDTQYF.